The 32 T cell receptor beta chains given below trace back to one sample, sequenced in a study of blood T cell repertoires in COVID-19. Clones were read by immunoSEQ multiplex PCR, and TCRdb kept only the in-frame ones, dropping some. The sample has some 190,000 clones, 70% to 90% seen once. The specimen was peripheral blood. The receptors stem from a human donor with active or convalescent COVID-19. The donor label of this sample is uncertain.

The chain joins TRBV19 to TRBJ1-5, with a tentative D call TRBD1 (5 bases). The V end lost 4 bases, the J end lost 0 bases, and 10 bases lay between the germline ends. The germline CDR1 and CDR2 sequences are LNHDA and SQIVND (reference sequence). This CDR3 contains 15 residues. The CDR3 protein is CASSRGVGSNQPQHF. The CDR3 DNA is TGTGCCAGTAGTAGGGGGGTGGGTAGCAATCAGCCCCAGCATTTT.

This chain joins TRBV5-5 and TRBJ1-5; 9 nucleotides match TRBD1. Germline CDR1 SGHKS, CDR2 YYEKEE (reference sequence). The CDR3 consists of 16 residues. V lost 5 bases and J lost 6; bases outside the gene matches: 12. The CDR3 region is CASSPNAGQGGQPQHF. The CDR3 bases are TGTGCCAGCAGTCCCAACGCGGGACAGGGCGGTCAGCCCCAGCATTTT.

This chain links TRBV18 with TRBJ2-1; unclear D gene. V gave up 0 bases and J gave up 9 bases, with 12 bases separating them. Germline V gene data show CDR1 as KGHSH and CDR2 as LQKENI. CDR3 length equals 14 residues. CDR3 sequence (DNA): TGTGCCAGCTCACCACCGTCTCTCGTCGGTGAGCAGTTCTTC. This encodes CASSPPSLVGEQFF. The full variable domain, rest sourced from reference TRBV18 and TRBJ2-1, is NAGVMQNPRHLVRRRGQEARLRCSPMKGHSHVYWYRQLPEEGLKFMVYLQKENIIDESGMPKERFSAEFPKEGPSILRIQQVVRGDSAAYFCASSPPSLVGEQFFGPGTRLTVL.

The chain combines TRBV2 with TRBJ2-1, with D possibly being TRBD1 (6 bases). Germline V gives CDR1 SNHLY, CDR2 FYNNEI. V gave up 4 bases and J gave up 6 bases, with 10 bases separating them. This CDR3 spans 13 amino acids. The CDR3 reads CASSVGRGNEQFF. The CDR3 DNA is TGTGCCAGCAGTGTGGGCAGGGGCAATGAGCAGTTCTTC.

CDR3 DNA sequence: TGTGCCAGTAGTAACAGGGGGCGTTTACAGCCCCAGCATTTT. It specifies CASSNRGRLQPQHF. The genes are TRBV19 and TRBJ1-5, with TRBD1 matching over 9 bases. This CDR3 spans 14 amino acids. The V gene's germline CDR1 is LNHDA and CDR2 SQIVND (reference sequence). V gave up 4 bases and J gave up 7 bases; unmatched junction bases: 5.

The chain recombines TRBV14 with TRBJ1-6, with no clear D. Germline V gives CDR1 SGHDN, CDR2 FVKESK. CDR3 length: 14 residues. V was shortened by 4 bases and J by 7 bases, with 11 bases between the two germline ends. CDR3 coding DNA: TGTGCCAGCAGCCCACCGAGGAAGAATTCACCCCTCCACTTT. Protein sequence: CASSPPRKNSPLHF.

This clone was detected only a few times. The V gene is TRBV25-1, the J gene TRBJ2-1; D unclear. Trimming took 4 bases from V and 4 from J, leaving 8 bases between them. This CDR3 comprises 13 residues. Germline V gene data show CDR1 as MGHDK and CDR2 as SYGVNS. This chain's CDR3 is CASSGVEYNEQFF. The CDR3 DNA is TGTGCCAGCAGTGGAGTGGAGTACAATGAGCAGTTCTTC.

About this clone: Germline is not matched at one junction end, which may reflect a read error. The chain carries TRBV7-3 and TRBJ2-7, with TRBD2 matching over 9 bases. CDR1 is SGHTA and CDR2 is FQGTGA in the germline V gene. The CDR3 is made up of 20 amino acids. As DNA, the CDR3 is TGCGCCAGCCGCTTCGGGGCGGGGGCAGCTAGCGGGGTACCCTCCTACGAGCAGTACTTC. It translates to CASRFGAGAASGVPSYEQYF. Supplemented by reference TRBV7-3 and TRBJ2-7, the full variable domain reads GAGVSQTPSNKVTEKGKYVELRCDPISGHTALYWYRQSLGQGPEFLIYFQGTGAADDSGLPNDRFFAVRPEGSVSTLKIQRTERGDSAVYLCASRFGAGAASGVPSYEQYFGPGTRLTVT.

The CDR3 loop reads CASSTPGGIGFF. The CDR3 coding sequence is TGTGCCAGTAGTACTCCAGGGGGGATTGGGTTCTTC. The J gene is TRBJ2-1, the V gene TRBV19; possible D gene TRBD1, 7 bases. CDR3 length: 12 residues. V lost 4 bases and J 15 bases, leaving 16 bases between the germline ends. Germline assignment: CDR1 LNHDA and CDR2 SQIVND (reference sequence).

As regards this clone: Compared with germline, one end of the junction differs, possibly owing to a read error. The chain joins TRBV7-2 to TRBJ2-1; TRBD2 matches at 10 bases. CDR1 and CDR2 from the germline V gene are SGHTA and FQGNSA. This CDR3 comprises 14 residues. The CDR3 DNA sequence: TGTGCCAGCAGCCTAGCGGGAGTGGCTAATGAGCAGTTCTTC. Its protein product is CASSLAGVANEQFF.

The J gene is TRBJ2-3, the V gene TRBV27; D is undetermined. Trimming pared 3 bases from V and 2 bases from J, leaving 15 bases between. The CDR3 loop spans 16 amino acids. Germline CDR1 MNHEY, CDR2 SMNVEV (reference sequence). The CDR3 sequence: CASSFHFSRYTDTQYF. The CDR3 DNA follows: TGTGCCAGCAGTTTCCATTTTTCGCGCTACACAGATACGCAGTATTTT.

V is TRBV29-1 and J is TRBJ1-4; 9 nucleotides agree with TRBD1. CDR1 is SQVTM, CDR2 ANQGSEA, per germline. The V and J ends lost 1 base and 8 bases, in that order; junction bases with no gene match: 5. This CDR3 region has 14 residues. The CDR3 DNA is TGCAGCGTTGAAGGGGGGGACAGGGCAGAAAAACTGTTTTTT. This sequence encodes CSVEGGDRAEKLFF.

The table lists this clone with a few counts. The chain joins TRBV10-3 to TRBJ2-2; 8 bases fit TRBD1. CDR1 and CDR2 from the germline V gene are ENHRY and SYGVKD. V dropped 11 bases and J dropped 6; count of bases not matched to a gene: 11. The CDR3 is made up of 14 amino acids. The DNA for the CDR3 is TGTGCCGCCAAAAAACAGGGGGATCCCGGGGAGCTGTTTTTT. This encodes CAAKKQGDPGELFF.

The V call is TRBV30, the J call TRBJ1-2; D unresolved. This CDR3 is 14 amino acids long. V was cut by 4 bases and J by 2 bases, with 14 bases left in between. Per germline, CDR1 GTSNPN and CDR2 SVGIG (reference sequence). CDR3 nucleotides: TGTGCCTGGATCCTCGGACCGGGGAACTATGGCTACACCTTC. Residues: CAWILGPGNYGYTF.

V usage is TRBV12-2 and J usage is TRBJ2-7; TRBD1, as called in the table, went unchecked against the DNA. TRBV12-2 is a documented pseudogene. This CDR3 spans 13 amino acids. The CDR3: CASRVSTGPEQYF. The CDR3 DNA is TGTGCAAGTCGTGTTTCGACAGGCCCCGAGCAGTACTTC.

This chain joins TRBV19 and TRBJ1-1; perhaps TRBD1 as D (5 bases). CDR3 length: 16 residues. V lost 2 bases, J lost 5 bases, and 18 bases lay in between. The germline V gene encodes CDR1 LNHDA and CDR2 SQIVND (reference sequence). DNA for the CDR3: TGTGCCAGTAGTATAATTTTAGGGCAGGGAAAAACTGAAGCTTTCTTT. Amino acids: CASSIILGQGKTEAFF.

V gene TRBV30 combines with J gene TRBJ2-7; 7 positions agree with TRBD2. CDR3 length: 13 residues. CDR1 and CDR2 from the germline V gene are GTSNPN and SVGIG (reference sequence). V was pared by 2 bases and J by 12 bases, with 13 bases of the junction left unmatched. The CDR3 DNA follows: TGTGCCTGGAGTTCATCCGGCCAGCGGGAATCGTACTTC. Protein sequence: CAWSSSGQRESYF.

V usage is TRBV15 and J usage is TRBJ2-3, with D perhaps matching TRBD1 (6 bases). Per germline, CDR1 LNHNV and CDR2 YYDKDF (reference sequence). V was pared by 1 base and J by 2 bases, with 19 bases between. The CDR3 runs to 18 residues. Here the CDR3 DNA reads TGTGCCACCAGCAGAGTGGGTAGCTGGACAGAAATCACAGATACGCAGTATTTT. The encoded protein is CATSRVGSWTEITDTQYF.

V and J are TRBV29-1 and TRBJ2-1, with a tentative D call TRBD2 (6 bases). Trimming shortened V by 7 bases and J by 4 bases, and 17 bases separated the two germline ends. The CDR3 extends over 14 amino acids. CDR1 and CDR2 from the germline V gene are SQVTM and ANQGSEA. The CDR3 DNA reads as TGCAGCGCCCGCGGGGCGGGGATTTACAATGAGCAGTTCTTC. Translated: CSARGAGIYNEQFF.

The CDR3 sequence: CASSTRLGTGGIGDYGYTF. CDR3 bases: TGTGCCAGCAGCACACGTCTCGGGACAGGGGGGATAGGGGATTATGGCTACACCTTC. J is TRBJ1-2 and V is TRBV13, with 11 nucleotides matching TRBD1. The CDR3 has 19 amino acids. Germline V CDR1 and CDR2: PRHDT, FYEKMQ (reference sequence). Trimming took 5 bases from V and 5 from J; bases not matched to a gene: 19.

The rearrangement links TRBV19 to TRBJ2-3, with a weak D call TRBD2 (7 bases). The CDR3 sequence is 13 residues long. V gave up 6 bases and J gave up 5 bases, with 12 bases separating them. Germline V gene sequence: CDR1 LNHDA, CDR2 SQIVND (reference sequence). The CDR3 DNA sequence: TGTGCCAGTAGGGCGGGGGCGGTAGATACGCAGTATTTT. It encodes CASRAGAVDTQYF.

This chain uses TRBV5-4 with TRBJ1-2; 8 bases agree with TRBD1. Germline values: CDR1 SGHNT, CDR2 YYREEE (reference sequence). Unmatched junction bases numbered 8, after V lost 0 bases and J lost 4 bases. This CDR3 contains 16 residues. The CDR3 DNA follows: TGTGCCAGCAGCTTGGCGGGACAGGTGGGGCCCTATGGCTACACCTTC. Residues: CASSLAGQVGPYGYTF.

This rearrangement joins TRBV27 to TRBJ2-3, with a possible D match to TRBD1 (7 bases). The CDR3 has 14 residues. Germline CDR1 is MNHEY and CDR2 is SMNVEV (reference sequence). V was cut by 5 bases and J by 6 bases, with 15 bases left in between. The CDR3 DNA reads TGTGCCAGCAGTCAGGGGGGACCGAGGGATACGCAGTATTTT. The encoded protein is CASSQGGPRDTQYF.

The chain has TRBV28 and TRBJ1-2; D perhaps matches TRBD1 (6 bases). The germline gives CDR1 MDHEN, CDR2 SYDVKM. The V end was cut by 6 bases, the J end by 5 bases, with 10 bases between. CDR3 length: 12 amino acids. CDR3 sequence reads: CASRPTGYGYTF. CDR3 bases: TGTGCCAGCAGACCTACAGGGTATGGCTACACCTTC.

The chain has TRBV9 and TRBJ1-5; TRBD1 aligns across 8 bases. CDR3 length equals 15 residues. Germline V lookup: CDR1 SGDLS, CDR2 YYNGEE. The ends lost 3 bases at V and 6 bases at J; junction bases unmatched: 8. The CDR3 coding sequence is TGTGCCAGCAGCGCGACAGGGGTAGTGGCTCAGCCCCAGCATTTT. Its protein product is CASSATGVVAQPQHF.

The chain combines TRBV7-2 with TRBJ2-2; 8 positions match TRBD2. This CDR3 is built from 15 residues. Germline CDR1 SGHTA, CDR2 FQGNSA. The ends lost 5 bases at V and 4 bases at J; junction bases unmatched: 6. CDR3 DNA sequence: TGTGCCAGCAGCAAAGCGGGGGTTACCACCGGGGAGCTGTTTTTT. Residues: CASSKAGVTTGELFF.

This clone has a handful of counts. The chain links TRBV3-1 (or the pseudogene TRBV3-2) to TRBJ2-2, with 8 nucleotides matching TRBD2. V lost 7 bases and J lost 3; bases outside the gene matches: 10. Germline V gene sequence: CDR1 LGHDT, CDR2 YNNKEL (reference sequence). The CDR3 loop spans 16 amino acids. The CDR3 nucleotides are TGTGCCAGCACTTATAGCGGGACCCTGGACACCGGGGAGCTGTTTTTT. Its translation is CASTYSGTLDTGELFF.

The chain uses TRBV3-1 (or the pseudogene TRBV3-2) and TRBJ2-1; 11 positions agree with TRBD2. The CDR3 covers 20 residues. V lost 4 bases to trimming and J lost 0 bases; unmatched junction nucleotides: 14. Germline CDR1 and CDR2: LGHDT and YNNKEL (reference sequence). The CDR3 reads CASSLILAGVNEGSYNEQFF. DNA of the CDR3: TGTGCCAGCAGCCTTATACTAGCGGGAGTGAACGAGGGCTCCTACAATGAGCAGTTCTTC.

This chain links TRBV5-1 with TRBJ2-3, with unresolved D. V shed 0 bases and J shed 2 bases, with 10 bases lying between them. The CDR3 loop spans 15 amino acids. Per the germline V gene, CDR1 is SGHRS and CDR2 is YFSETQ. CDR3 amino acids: CASSLDASYTDTQYF. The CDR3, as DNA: TGCGCCAGCAGCTTGGATGCCTCCTACACAGATACGCAGTATTTT.

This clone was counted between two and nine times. CDR3 in amino acids: CASSLIGRDRGDGYTF. The CDR3 DNA sequence: TGTGCCAGCAGCTTGATCGGGCGGGACAGGGGCGATGGCTACACCTTC. V gene TRBV5-6 combines with J gene TRBJ1-2, with 10 bases that match TRBD1. The V and J ends lost 1 base and 6 bases, in that order; junction bases with no gene match: 9. The CDR3 runs 16 residues. Per the germline V gene, CDR1 is SGHDT and CDR2 is YYEEEE.

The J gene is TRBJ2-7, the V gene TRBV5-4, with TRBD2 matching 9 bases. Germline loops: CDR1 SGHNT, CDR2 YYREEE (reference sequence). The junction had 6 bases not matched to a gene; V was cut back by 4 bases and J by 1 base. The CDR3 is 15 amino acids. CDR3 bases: TGTGCCAGCAGCGACCGCGGGGGGGCTTCCTACGAGCAGTACTTC. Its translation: CASSDRGGASYEQYF.

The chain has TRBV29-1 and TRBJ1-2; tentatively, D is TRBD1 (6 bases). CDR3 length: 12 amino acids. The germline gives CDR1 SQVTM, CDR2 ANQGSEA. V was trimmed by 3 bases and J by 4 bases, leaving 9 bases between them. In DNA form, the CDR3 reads TGCAGCGTTGAGGGGGCTGGCTATGGCTACACCTTC. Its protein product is CSVEGAGYGYTF.